The 32 T cell receptor beta chains listed next were all sequenced from one sample in a study of shared clonotypes between healthy human individuals. Profiled with immunoSEQ multiplex PCR; TCRdb holds only in-frame clones, not every one. The repertoire has about 1 million clones, 65% to 75% of them found once; the top ten carry approximately 1.5%. Sequencing was done on a sample of memory CD4+ T cells sorted from blood. Subset: CD45RA-negative fraction. The receptors here all came from a man aged 18 to 30 in good health.

This clone was seen just once. The gene calls are TRBV9 and TRBJ2-5; no clear D. The CDR3 consists of 13 residues. V lost 4 bases, J lost 1 base, and 8 bases lay in between. In germline, CDR1 is SGDLS, CDR2 YYNGEE. CDR3 bases: TGTGCCAGCAGCCTTAGAGGCCAAGAGACCCAGTACTTC. Its protein product is CASSLRGQETQYF.

V usage is TRBV30 and J usage is TRBJ2-7; D remains ambiguous. The CDR3 is 14 residues long. Between the trimmed V and J ends, which lost 3 bases and 1 base, there was a span of 13 bases. CDR1 and CDR2 from the germline V gene are GTSNPN and SVGIG (reference sequence). CDR3 in DNA: TGTGCCTGGAGGGGGAAAGGGCAGTCCTACGAGCAGTACTTC. This codes for CAWRGKGQSYEQYF.

Here the CDR3 DNA reads TGTGCCAGCAGTGAGAGTGCGCCCCAGCATTTT. This sequence encodes CASSESAPQHF. This rearrangement joins TRBV6-1 to TRBJ1-5; D unclear. The CDR3 sequence is 11 residues long. Germline CDR1 reads MNHNS; CDR2 reads SASEGT. The germline V and J ends were trimmed by 3 bases and 9 bases, with 6 bases remaining between them.

The rearrangement uses TRBV30 and TRBJ1-2; a possible D gene is TRBD1 (5 bases). Between the trimmed V and J ends, which lost 7 bases and 8 bases, there was a span of 14 bases. The CDR3 extends over 11 amino acids. CDR1 is GTSNPN, CDR2 SVGIG, per germline (reference sequence). The CDR3: CASGTSRGYTF. In DNA, the CDR3 is TGTGCCTCAGGGACGTCCCGAGGCTACACCTTC. Using reference TRBV30 and TRBJ1-2 for the parts outside the CDR3, the full variable domain is SQTIHQWPATLVQPVGSPLSLECTVEGTSNPNLYWYRQAAGRGLQLLFYSVGIGQISSEVPQNLSASRPQDRQFILSSKKLLLSDSGFYLCASGTSRGYTFGSGTRLTVV.

The rearrangement uses TRBV6-6 and TRBJ2-1, with 8 bases aligning to TRBD2. The CDR3 consists of 15 residues. V lost 5 bases, J lost 6 bases, and 9 bases stayed unmatched. Germline-derived CDR1 and CDR2 are MNHNY and SVGAGI (reference sequence). The CDR3 here is CASSQTSGGLNEQFF. CDR3 bases: TGTGCCAGCAGTCAAACAAGCGGGGGACTCAATGAGCAGTTCTTC.

In its sample, this clone was seen once. Other nucleotide sequences from this sample produce the same CDR3. This rearrangement joins TRBV7-2 to TRBJ2-7; the match to TRBD2 covers 9 bases. Germline V gene data show CDR1 as SGHTA and CDR2 as FQGNSA. Trimming cost V 1 base and J 0 bases; bases outside gene matches: 7. This CDR3 region has 17 residues. CDR3 sequence (DNA): TGTGCCAGCAGCTTAGTCGCCGGAGCGGGAGGCTCCTACGAGCAGTACTTC. It translates to CASSLVAGAGGSYEQYF.

J is TRBJ1-2 and V is TRBV4-1, with D unresolved. V was shortened by 0 bases and J by 4 bases, with 12 bases between the two germline ends. Germline V CDR1 and CDR2: MGHRA, YSYEKL. The CDR3 is 15 amino acids. The CDR3 spells CASSQDPATLYGYTF. The CDR3 nucleotides read TGCGCCAGCAGCCAAGATCCGGCGACCCTCTATGGCTACACCTTC.

The rearrangement joins TRBV6-5 to TRBJ1-2, with D possibly being TRBD1 (5 bases). V dropped 8 bases and J dropped 4 bases, with 14 bases sitting between them. This CDR3 is 13 amino acids long. Germline CDR1 is MNHEY and CDR2 is SVGAGI. As DNA, the CDR3 is TGTGCCAGCCGCCCCGGGGGGAGCTATGGCTACACCTTC. Protein product: CASRPGGSYGYTF.

The chain couples TRBV28 to TRBJ1-2, with D maybe TRBD1 (6 bases). This CDR3 comprises 14 residues. The germline V gene encodes CDR1 MDHEN and CDR2 SYDVKM. Trimming removed 3 bases from V and 4 bases from J, with 12 bases in between. This CDR3 is CASSFSGQSYGYTF. The CDR3 DNA sequence: TGTGCCAGCAGTTTTTCCGGACAGAGCTATGGCTACACCTTC.

In this sample, this clone turned up once. J is TRBJ2-7 and V is TRBV14, with 8 bases aligning to TRBD1. The CDR3 is 16 residues long. The germline CDR1 and CDR2 sequences are SGHDN and FVKESK. Trimming at V came to 0 bases and at J to 4 bases, leaving 8 bases not matched to a gene. The CDR3 is CASSQERGRGRYEQYF. CDR3 nucleotide sequence: TGTGCCAGCAGCCAAGAAAGGGGCAGGGGGCGGTACGAGCAGTACTTC.

The rearrangement links TRBV7-2 to TRBJ1-1; D perhaps matches TRBD1 (5 bases). CDR1 SGHTA and CDR2 FQGNSA come from the germline V gene. With 1 base removed from V and 11 bases from J, the gap between germline ends came to 11 bases. The length of the CDR3 is 12 residues. The CDR3 is CASSLVGGEAFF. The CDR3 bases are TGTGCCAGCAGCTTAGTCGGGGGGGAGGCTTTCTTT.

The chain carries TRBV7-2 and TRBJ1-1, with 7 bases fitting TRBD1. The CDR3 sequence is 13 residues long. CDR1 is SGHTA, CDR2 FQGNSA, per germline. V was pared by 3 bases and J by 4 bases, with 2 bases of the junction left unmatched. The CDR3 reads CASSFQGGTEAFF. As DNA, the CDR3 is TGTGCCAGCAGCTTTCAGGGGGGCACTGAAGCTTTCTTT. Using reference TRBV7-2 and TRBJ1-1 for the parts outside the CDR3, the full variable domain is GAGVSQSPSNKVTEKGKDVELRCDPISGHTALYWYRQSLGQGLEFLIYFQGNSAPDKSGLPSDRFSAERTGGSVSTLTIQRTQQEDSAVYLCASSFQGGTEAFFGQGTRLTVV.

The chain carries TRBV7-2 and TRBJ2-7; 8 positions agree with TRBD2. Germline assignment: CDR1 SGHTA and CDR2 FQGNSA. The CDR3 totals 13 residues. The junction had 3 bases not matched to a gene; V was cut back by 3 bases and J by 5 bases. The CDR3 loop reads CASSLQREHEQYF. The CDR3 DNA is TGTGCCAGCAGCTTGCAGCGGGAGCACGAGCAGTACTTC. Full variable domain (missing parts from reference TRBV7-2 and TRBJ2-7): GAGVSQSPSNKVTEKGKDVELRCDPISGHTALYWYRQSLGQGLEFLIYFQGNSAPDKSGLPSDRFSAERTGGSVSTLTIQRTQQEDSAVYLCASSLQREHEQYFGPGTRLTVT.

The chain is built from TRBV6-1 and TRBJ1-5; D remains unclear. V lost 6 bases and J 2 bases, leaving 8 bases between the germline ends. This CDR3 comprises 13 residues. The germline V gene encodes CDR1 MNHNS and CDR2 SASEGT. CDR3 sequence reads: CASSSSGNQPQHF. CDR3 nucleotide sequence: TGTGCCAGCAGCTCCAGCGGCAATCAGCCCCAGCATTTT.

The chain couples TRBV29-1 to TRBJ2-3, with TRBD1 matching 8 bases. The CDR3 length is 13 residues. With V trimmed by 3 bases and J by 2 bases, 1 base remained unmatched. CDR1 is SQVTM and CDR2 is ANQGSEA in the germline V gene. The CDR3 reads CSVEDRATDTQYF. CDR3 nucleotides: TGCAGCGTTGAGGACAGGGCCACAGATACGCAGTATTTT.

The chain couples TRBV12-5 to TRBJ1-4; 9 nucleotides match TRBD1. Germline CDR1 LGHNT, CDR2 FRNRAP. The junction had 6 bases not matched to a gene; V was cut back by 5 bases and J by 5 bases. The CDR3 contains 15 residues. Here the CDR3 DNA reads TGTGCTAGTGGTCAACAGACAGGGGGGAATGAAAAACTGTTTTTT. Its protein product is CASGQQTGGNEKLFF.

V is TRBV19 and J is TRBJ2-3, with TRBD2 matching 7 bases. V shed 6 bases and J 2 bases; nucleotides not matched to a gene: 8. This CDR3 contains 15 residues. Per the germline V gene, CDR1 is LNHDA and CDR2 is SQIVND (reference sequence). The DNA for the CDR3 is TGTGCCAGTAGCATGGGCGGGGGTGTCACAGATACGCAGTATTTT. Residues: CASSMGGGVTDTQYF.

The chain carries TRBV19 and TRBJ1-2; no definite D call. CDR1 is LNHDA, CDR2 SQIVND, per germline (reference sequence). Trimming took off 1 base at V and 5 bases at J, with 11 bases between the two ends. The CDR3 contains 14 residues. In DNA, the CDR3 is TGTGCCAGTAGTATAGTCTCAGGAGAATATGGCTACACCTTC. It specifies CASSIVSGEYGYTF. Full variable domain (missing parts from reference TRBV19 and TRBJ1-2): DGGITQSPKYLFRKEGQNVTLSCEQNLNHDAMYWYRQDPGQGLRLIYYSQIVNDFQKGDIAEGYSVSREKKESFPLTVTSAQKNPTAFYLCASSIVSGEYGYTFGSGTRLTVV.

This clone was seen just once. This sequence may be a read error, since a much larger clone differs from it by one base. The sample contains more than one DNA sequence encoding this CDR3. This chain connects TRBV28 to TRBJ2-7; a possible D gene is TRBD2 (5 bases). Germline V gene lookup returns CDR1 MDHEN and CDR2 SYDVKM. Trimming shortened V by 5 bases and J by 0 bases, and 8 bases separated the two germline ends. There are 13 residues in the CDR3. This CDR3 reads CASSPGSSYEQYF. DNA for the CDR3: TGTGCCAGCAGTCCGGGAAGCTCCTACGAGCAGTACTTC.

The V call is TRBV7-7, the J call TRBJ2-5, with D unresolved. There are 13 residues in the CDR3. CDR1 is SSHAT and CDR2 is FNYEAQ in the germline V gene (reference sequence). V lost 7 bases and J 5 bases, leaving 14 bases between the germline ends. The CDR3 region is CASTRKPRETQYF. In DNA form, the CDR3 reads TGTGCCAGCACAAGGAAGCCTCGGGAGACCCAGTACTTC.

V and J are TRBV5-1 and TRBJ2-2; 7 bases align to TRBD1. The CDR3 spans 15 residues. The germline V gene encodes CDR1 SGHRS and CDR2 YFSETQ. The V and J ends lost 7 bases and 1 base, in that order; junction bases with no gene match: 7. CDR3 residues: CASHIRQGNTGELFF. The CDR3 nucleotides are TGCGCCAGCCACATCCGACAGGGGAACACCGGGGAGCTGTTTTTT. The variable domain in full, with the rest retrieved from reference TRBV5-1 and TRBJ2-2, is KAGVTQTPRYLIKTRGQQVTLSCSPISGHRSVSWYQQTPGQGLQFLFEYFSETQRNKGNFPGRFSGRQFSNSRSEMNVSTLELGDSALYLCASHIRQGNTGELFFGEGSRLTVL.

The chain couples TRBV5-1 to TRBJ2-2; 7 nucleotides line up with TRBD2. Germline V CDR1 and CDR2: SGHRS, YFSETQ. V trimming: 4 bases; J trimming: 4 bases; junction bases outside the gene matches: 13. This CDR3 has 17 amino acids. The chain's CDR3 is CASSGESGTVVTGELFF. The DNA for the CDR3 is TGCGCCAGCAGCGGGGAGAGCGGGACGGTAGTCACCGGGGAGCTGTTTTTT.

The genes are TRBV29-1 and TRBJ2-5; possible D gene TRBD1, 6 bases. The J call is doubtful: the DNA matches TRBJ2-7 better. The germline CDR1 and CDR2 sequences are SQVTM and ANQGSEA. This CDR3 has 14 residues. The CDR3 region is CSAASGRGSYEQYF. CDR3 bases: TGCAGCGCCGCCAGCGGCAGGGGAAGCTACGAGCAGTACTTC.

V usage is TRBV7-8 and J usage is TRBJ2-7, with D tentatively TRBD1 or TRBD2 (7 bases each). The germline CDR1 and CDR2 sequences are SGHVS and FQNEAQ. This CDR3 region has 18 residues. Deletions cut 4 bases from V and 0 bases from J, with 22 bases between. Here the CDR3 DNA reads TGTGCCAGCAGCTCAGCAGGGACAGATAGCGGGTTCTCCTACGAGCAGTACTTC. Encoded protein: CASSSAGTDSGFSYEQYF. Combining the CDR3 with reference TRBV7-8 and TRBJ2-7 gives the whole variable domain GAGVSQSPRYKVAKRGQDVALRCDPISGHVSLFWYQQALGQGPEFLTYFQNEAQLDKSGLPSDRFFAERPEGSVSTLKIQRTQQEDSAVYLCASSSAGTDSGFSYEQYFGPGTRLTVT.

The table lists this clone with a few counts. V is TRBV10-1 and J is TRBJ1-1; D is unclear. V lost 6 bases, J lost 1 base, and 9 bases lay in between. CDR3 length: 13 amino acids. The V gene's germline CDR1 is WNHNN and CDR2 SYGVQD (reference sequence). CDR3 amino acids: CASSREPNTEAFF. CDR3 bases: TGCGCCAGCAGCCGGGAGCCGAACACTGAAGCTTTCTTT.

This clone has just one count. The chain has TRBV2 and TRBJ2-5; D is unclear. Trimming pared 7 bases from V and 2 bases from J, leaving 5 bases between. The CDR3 consists of 11 residues. Germline CDR1 is SNHLY and CDR2 is FYNNEI. CDR3 coding DNA: TGTGCCAGCACCTTTCAAGAGACCCAGTACTTC. Translation: CASTFQETQYF.

This clone was observed a few times. V and J are TRBV27 and TRBJ1-1; D is unclear. This CDR3 region has 14 residues. Germline CDR1 and CDR2: MNHEY and SMNVEV (reference sequence). V shed 7 bases and J shed 2 bases, with 14 bases lying between them. The CDR3 sequence is CASKSRQANTEAFF. The CDR3 DNA reads TGTGCCAGCAAGAGTCGGCAGGCCAACACTGAAGCTTTCTTT.

This clone was counted between two and nine times. The chain has TRBV6-5 and TRBJ1-2; a possible D gene is TRBD1 (6 bases). The V end lost 5 bases, the J end lost 2 bases, and 12 bases lay between the germline ends. CDR1 and CDR2 (germline): MNHEY, SVGAGI. The CDR3 spans 14 residues. The CDR3 DNA follows: TGTGCCAGCAGTAAACCTACAGGGAACTATGGCTACACCTTC. This encodes CASSKPTGNYGYTF.

The V call is TRBV5-1, the J call TRBJ1-4; no reliable D call. With 1 base removed from V and 3 bases from J, the gap between germline ends came to 7 bases. Germline V lookup: CDR1 SGHRS, CDR2 YFSETQ. The CDR3 has 14 amino acids. The CDR3 here is CASSLSEPNEKLFF. In DNA form, the CDR3 reads TGCGCCAGCAGCTTGTCAGAACCTAATGAAAAACTGTTTTTT.

The rearrangement links TRBV27 to TRBJ2-1; 7 positions agree with TRBD1. The CDR3 is made up of 14 amino acids. CDR1 MNHEY and CDR2 SMNVEV come from the germline V gene (reference sequence). With V trimmed by 7 bases and J by 2 bases, 5 bases remained unmatched. The CDR3 sequence: CASKWDSTYNEQFF. The CDR3 nucleotides are TGTGCCAGCAAGTGGGACAGTACCTACAATGAGCAGTTCTTC.

Concerning this clone: Other DNA sequences in the same sample also yield this CDR3. The chain uses TRBV20-1 and TRBJ1-5; D is unresolved. V was shortened by 3 bases and J by 5 bases, with 5 bases between the two germline ends. The CDR3 covers 11 residues. Germline assignment: CDR1 DFQATT and CDR2 SNEGSKA (reference sequence). The CDR3 sequence is CSASGDQPQHF. The CDR3 DNA sequence: TGCAGTGCTAGCGGGGATCAGCCCCAGCATTTT.

This sequence joins TRBV6-1 and TRBJ2-7; 7 bases fit TRBD1. This CDR3 is built from 15 residues. Germline V lookup: CDR1 MNHNS, CDR2 SASEGT. With V trimmed by 5 bases and J by 7 bases, 14 bases remained unmatched. The CDR3 spells CASSTPGTENKEQYF. The CDR3 nucleotides are TGTGCCAGCAGTACGCCCGGGACAGAGAACAAGGAGCAGTACTTC.